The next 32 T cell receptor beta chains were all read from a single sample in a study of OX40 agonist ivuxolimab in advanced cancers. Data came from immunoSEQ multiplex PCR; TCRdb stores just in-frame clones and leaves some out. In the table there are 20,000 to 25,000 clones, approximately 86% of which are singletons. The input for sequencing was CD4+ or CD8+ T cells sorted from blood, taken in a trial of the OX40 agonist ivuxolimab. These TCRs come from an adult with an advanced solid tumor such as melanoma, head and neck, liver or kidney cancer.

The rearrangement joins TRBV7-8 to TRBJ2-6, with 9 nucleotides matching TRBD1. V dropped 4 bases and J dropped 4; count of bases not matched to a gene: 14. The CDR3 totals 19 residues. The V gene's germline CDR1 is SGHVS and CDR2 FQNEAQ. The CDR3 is CASSSPWLQGAGGANVLTF. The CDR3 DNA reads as TGTGCCAGCAGCTCCCCATGGTTACAGGGGGCGGGCGGGGCCAACGTCCTGACTTTC.

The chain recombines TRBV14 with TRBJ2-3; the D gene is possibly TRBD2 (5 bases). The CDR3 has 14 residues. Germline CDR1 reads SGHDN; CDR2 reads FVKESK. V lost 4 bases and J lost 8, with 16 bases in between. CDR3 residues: CASSPRAGDGTQYF. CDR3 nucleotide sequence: TGTGCCAGCAGCCCTCGGGCGGGCGACGGTACGCAGTATTTT.

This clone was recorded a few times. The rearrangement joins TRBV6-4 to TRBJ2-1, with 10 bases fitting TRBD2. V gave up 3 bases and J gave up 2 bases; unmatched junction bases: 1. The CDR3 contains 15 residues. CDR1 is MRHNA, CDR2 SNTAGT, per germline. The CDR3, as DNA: TGTGCCAGCAGTGAAAGCGGGGGGGCCTACAATGAGCAGTTCTTC. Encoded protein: CASSESGGAYNEQFF.

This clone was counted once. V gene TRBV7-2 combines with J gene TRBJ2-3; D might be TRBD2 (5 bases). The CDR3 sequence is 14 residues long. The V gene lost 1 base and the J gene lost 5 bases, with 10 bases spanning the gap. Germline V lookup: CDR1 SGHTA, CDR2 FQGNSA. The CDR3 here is CASSLGPAGDTQYF. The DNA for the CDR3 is TGTGCCAGCAGCTTAGGCCCGGCGGGAGATACGCAGTATTTT. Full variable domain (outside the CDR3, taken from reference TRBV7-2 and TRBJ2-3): GAGVSQSPSNKVTEKGKDVELRCDPISGHTALYWYRQSLGQGLEFLIYFQGNSAPDKSGLPSDRFSAERTGGSVSTLTIQRTQQEDSAVYLCASSLGPAGDTQYFGPGTRLTVL.

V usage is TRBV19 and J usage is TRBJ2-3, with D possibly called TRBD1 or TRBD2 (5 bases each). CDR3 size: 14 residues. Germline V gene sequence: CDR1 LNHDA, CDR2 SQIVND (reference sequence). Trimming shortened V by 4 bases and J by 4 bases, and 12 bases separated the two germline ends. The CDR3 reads CASSTQGAPDTQYF. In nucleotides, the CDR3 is TGTGCCAGTAGTACTCAGGGAGCTCCAGATACGCAGTATTTT.

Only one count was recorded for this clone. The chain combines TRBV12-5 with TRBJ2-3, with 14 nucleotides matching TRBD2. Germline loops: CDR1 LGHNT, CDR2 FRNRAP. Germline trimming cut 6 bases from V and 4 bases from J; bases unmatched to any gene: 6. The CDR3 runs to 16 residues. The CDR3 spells CASGPPTSGRADTQYF. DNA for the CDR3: TGTGCTAGTGGACCCCCGACTAGCGGGAGGGCAGATACGCAGTATTTT.

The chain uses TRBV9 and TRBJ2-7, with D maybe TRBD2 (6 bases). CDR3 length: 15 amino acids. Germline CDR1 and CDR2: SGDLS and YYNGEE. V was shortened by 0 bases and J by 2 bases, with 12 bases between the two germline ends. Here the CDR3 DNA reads TGTGCCAGCAGCGTAGCAACTAGCCCGGCCTACGAGCAGTACTTC. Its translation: CASSVATSPAYEQYF.

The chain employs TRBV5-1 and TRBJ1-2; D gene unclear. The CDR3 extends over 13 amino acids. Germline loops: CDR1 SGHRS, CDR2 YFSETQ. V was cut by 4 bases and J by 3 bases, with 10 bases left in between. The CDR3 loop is CASSPETDYGYTF. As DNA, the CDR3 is TGCGCCAGCAGCCCCGAGACGGACTATGGCTACACCTTC.

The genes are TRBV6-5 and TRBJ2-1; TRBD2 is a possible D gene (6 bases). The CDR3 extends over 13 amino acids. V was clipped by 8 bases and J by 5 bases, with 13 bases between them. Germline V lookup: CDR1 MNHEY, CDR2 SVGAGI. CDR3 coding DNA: TGTGCCAGCGGGCGGGAACTCAACAATGAGCAGTTCTTC. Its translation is CASGRELNNEQFF.

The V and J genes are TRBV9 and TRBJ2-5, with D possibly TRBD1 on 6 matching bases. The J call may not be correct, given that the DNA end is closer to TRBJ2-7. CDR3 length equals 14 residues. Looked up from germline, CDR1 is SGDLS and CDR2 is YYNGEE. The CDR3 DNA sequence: TGTGCCAGCAGCGTAGACCCCACAGGGTCCGAGCAGTACTTC. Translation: CASSVDPTGSEQYF.

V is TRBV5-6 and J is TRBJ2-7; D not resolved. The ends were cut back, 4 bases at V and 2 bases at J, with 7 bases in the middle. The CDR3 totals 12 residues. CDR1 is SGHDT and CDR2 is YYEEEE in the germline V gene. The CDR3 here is CASSGTAYEQYF. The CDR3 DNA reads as TGTGCCAGCAGCGGTACAGCCTACGAGCAGTACTTC.

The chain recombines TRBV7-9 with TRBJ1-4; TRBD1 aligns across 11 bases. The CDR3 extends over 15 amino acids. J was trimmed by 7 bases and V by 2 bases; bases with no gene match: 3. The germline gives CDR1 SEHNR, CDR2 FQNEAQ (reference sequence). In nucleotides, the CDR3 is TGTGCCAGCAGCTTACATGGGACAGGGGGTGAAAAACTGTTTTTT. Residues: CASSLHGTGGEKLFF.

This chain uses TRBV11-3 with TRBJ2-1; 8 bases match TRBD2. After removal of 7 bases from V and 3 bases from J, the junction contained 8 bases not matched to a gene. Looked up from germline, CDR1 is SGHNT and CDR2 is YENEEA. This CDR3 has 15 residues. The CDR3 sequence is CASTPREGFYNEQFF. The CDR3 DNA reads TGTGCCAGCACCCCTCGGGAGGGGTTCTACAATGAGCAGTTCTTC.

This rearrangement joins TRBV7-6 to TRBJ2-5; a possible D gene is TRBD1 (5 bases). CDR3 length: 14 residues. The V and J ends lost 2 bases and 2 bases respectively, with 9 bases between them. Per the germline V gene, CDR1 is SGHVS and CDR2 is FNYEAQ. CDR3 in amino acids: CASSLRQGQETQYF. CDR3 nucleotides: TGTGCCAGCAGCTTACGGCAGGGACAAGAGACCCAGTACTTC. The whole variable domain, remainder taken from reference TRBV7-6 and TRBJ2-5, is GAGVSQSPRYKVTKRGQDVALRCDPISGHVSLYWYRQALGQGPEFLTYFNYEAQQDKSGLPNDRFSAERPEGSISTLTIQRTEQRDSAMYRCASSLRQGQETQYFGPGTRLLVL.

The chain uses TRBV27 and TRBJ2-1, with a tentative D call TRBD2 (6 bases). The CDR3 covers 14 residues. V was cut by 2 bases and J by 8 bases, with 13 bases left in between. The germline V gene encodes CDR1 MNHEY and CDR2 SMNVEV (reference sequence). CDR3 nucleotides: TGTGCCAGCAGTTTACTGGGAGGAGGAGATGAGCAGTTCTTC. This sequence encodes CASSLLGGGDEQFF.

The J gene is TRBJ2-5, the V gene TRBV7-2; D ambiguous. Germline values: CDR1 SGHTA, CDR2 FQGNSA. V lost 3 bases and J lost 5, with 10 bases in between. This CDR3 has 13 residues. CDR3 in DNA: TGTGCCAGCAGCTTCATAGTTTATGAGACCCAGTACTTC. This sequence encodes CASSFIVYETQYF.

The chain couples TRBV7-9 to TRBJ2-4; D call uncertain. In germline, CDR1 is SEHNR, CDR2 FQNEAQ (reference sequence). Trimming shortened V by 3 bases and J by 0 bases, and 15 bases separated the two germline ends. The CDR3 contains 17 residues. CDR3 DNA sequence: TGTGCCAGCAGCTTTACGGACGGAACCTTAGCCAAAAACATTCAGTACTTC. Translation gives CASSFTDGTLAKNIQYF.

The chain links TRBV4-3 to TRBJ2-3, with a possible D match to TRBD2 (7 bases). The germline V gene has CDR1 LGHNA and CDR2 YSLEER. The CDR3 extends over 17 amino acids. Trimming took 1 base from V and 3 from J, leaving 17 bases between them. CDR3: CASSQGPGGGLTDTQYF. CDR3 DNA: TGCGCCAGCAGCCAAGGCCCGGGGGGCGGCCTAACAGATACGCAGTATTTT.

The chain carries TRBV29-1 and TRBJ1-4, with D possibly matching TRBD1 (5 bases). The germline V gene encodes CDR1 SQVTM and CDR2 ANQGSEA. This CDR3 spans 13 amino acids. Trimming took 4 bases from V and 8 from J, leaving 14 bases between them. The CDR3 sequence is CSVGGTRWEKLFF. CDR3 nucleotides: TGCAGCGTTGGGGGGACCCGATGGGAAAAACTGTTTTTT. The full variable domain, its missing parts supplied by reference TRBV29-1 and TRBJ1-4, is SAVISQKPSRDICQRGTSLTIQCQVDSQVTMMFWYRQQPGQSLTLIATANQGSEATYESGFVIDKFPISRPNLTFSTLTVSNMSPEDSSIYLCSVGGTRWEKLFFGSGTQLSVL.

The CDR3 DNA follows: TGTGCCAGCAGCTTAGAGGTCAGCTACGAGCAGTACTTC. The encoded protein is CASSLEVSYEQYF. The chain recombines TRBV7-2 with TRBJ2-7; D is unresolved. In germline, CDR1 is SGHTA, CDR2 FQGNSA. V gave up 1 base and J gave up 3 bases, with 7 bases separating them. CDR3 length: 13 amino acids.

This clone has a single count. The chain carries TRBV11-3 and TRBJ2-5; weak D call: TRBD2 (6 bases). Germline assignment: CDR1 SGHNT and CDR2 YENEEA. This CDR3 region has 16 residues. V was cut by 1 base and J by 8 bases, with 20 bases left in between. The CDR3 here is CASSLGRGAALNTQYF. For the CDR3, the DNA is TGTGCCAGCAGCTTAGGACGCGGGGCCGCACTGAACACCCAGTACTTC. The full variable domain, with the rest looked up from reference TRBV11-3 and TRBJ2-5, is EAGVVQSPRYKIIEKKQPVAFWCNPISGHNTLYWYLQNLGQGPELLIRYENEEAVDDSQLPKDRFSAERLKGVDSTLKIQPAELGDSAVYLCASSLGRGAALNTQYFGPGTRLLVL.

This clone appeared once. The CDR3 bases are TGTGCCTGGACCAACAGGGACCTTAATGAAAAACTGTTTTTT. Amino acid sequence: CAWTNRDLNEKLFF. V gene TRBV30 combines with J gene TRBJ1-4, with D tentatively TRBD1 (6 bases). The CDR3 runs to 14 residues. The germline gives CDR1 GTSNPN, CDR2 SVGIG (reference sequence). Trimming removed 4 bases at V and 4 bases at J, with 13 bases between.

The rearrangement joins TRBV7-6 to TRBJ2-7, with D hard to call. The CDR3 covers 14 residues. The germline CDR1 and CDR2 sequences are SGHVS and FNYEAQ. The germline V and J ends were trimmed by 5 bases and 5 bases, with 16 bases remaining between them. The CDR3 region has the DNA TGTGCCAGCAGCCCGAATACCGTGGTTCACGAGCAGTACTTC. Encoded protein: CASSPNTVVHEQYF. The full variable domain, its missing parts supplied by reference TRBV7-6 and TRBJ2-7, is GAGVSQSPRYKVTKRGQDVALRCDPISGHVSLYWYRQALGQGPEFLTYFNYEAQQDKSGLPNDRFSAERPEGSISTLTIQRTEQRDSAMYRCASSPNTVVHEQYFGPGTRLTVT.

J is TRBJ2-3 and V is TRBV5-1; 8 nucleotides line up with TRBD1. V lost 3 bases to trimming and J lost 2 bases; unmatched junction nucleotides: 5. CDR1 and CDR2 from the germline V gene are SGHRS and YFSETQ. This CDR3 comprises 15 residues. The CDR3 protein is CASSSTDRVTDTQYF. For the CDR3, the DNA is TGCGCCAGCAGCTCGACGGACAGGGTCACAGATACGCAGTATTTT. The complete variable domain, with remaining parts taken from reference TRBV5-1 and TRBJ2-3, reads KAGVTQTPRYLIKTRGQQVTLSCSPISGHRSVSWYQQTPGQGLQFLFEYFSETQRNKGNFPGRFSGRQFSNSRSEMNVSTLELGDSALYLCASSSTDRVTDTQYFGPGTRLTVL.

The CDR3 DNA is TGTGCCAGCAGCTTAGTCGGGACAGCGTTCTCTGGGGCCAACGTCCTGACTTTC. Its protein product is CASSLVGTAFSGANVLTF. The chain has TRBV7-2 and TRBJ2-6; 7 nucleotides line up with TRBD1. This CDR3 is 18 amino acids long. V was clipped by 1 base and J by 0 bases; unmatched bases: 6. Germline V gives CDR1 SGHTA, CDR2 FQGNSA.

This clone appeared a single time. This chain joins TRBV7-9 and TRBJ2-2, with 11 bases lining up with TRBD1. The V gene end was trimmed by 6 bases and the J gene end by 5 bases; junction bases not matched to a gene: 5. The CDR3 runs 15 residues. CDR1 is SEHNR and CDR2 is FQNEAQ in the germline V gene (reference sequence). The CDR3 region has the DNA TGTGCCAGCAGTCTCCGGGACAGGGGGACCGGGGAGCTGTTTTTT. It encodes CASSLRDRGTGELFF. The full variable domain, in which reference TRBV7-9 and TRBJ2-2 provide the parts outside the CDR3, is DTGVSQNPRHKITKRGQNVTFRCDPISEHNRLYWYRQTLGQGPEFLTYFQNEAQLEKSRLLSDRFSAERPKGSFSTLEIQRTEQGDSAMYLCASSLRDRGTGELFFGEGSRLTVL.

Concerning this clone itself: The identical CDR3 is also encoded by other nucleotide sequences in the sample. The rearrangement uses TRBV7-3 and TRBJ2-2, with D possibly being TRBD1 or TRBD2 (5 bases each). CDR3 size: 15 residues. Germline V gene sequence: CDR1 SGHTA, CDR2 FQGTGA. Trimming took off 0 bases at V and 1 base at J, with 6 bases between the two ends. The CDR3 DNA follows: TGTGCCAGCAGCTTAACGGGGGTGAACACCGGGGAGCTGTTTTTT. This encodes CASSLTGVNTGELFF.

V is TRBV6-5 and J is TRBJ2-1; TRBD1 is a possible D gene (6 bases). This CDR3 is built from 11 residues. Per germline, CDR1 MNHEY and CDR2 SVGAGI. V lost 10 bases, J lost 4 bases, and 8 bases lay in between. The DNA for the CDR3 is TGTGCCAAAAGGGGGTACAATGAGCAGTTCTTC. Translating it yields CAKRGYNEQFF.

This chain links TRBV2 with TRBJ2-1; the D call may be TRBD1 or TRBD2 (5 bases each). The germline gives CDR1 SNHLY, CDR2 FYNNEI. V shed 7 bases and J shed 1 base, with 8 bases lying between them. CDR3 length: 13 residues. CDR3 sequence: CASNGGSYNEQFF. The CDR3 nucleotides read TGTGCCAGCAATGGGGGTTCCTACAATGAGCAGTTCTTC. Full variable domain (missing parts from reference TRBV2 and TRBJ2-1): EPEVTQTPSHQVTQMGQEVILRCVPISNHLYFYWYRQILGQKVEFLVSFYNNEISEKSEIFDDQFSVERPDGSNFTLKIRSTKLEDSAMYFCASNGGSYNEQFFGPGTRLTVL.

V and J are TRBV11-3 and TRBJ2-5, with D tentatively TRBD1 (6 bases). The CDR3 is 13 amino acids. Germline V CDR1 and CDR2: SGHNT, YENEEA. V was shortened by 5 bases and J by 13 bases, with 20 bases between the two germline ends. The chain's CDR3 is CASSLESQGQVYF. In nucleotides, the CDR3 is TGTGCCAGCAGCCTCGAGTCTCAGGGGCAGGTGTACTTC.

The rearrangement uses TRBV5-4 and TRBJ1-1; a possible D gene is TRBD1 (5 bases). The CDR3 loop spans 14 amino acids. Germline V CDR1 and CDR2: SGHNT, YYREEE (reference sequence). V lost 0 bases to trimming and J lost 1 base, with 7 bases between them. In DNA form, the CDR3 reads TGTGCCAGCAGCTTGGACAGGTCGAACACTGAAGCTTTCTTT. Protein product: CASSLDRSNTEAFF.

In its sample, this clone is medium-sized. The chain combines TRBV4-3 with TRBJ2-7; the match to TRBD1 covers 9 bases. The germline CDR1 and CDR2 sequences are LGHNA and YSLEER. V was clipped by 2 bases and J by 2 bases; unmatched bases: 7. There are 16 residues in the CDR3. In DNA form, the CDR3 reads TGCGCCAGCAGCCAAAGGGCCGGGACAGGGACCTACGAGCAGTACTTC. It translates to CASSQRAGTGTYEQYF.